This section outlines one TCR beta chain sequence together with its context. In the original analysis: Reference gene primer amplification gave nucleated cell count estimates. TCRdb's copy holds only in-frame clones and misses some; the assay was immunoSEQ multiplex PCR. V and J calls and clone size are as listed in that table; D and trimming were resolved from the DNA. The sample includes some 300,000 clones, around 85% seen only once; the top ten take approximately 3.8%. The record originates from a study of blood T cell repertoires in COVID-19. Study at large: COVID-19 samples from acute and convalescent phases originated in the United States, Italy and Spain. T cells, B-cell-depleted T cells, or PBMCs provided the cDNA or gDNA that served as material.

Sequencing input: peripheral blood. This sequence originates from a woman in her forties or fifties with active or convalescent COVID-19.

This CDR3 reads CATKETGGHYGYTF. The CDR3 nucleotides read TGTGCCACTAAAGAGACAGGGGGCCACTATGGCTACACCTTC. The chain couples TRBV28 to TRBJ1-2, with TRBD1 identical over 10 bases. The trim removed 10 bases at V and 3 bases at J, leaving 8 bases unmatched. Germline-derived CDR1 and CDR2 are MDHEN and SYDVKM. The CDR3 sequence is 14 residues long.